This paragraph covers one T cell receptor (beta chain) sequence. Per the study methods: Reference gene primer amplification gave nucleated cell count estimates. Clones were read by immunoSEQ multiplex PCR, and TCRdb kept only the in-frame ones, dropping some. D and trimming come from the DNA, and the V and J calls and clone size come from that table. The sample records about 350,000 clones, 80% to 90% being singletons. The germline V gene has CDR1 SGHAT and CDR2 FQNNGV. This CDR3 comprises 12 residues. Losses at the gene ends were 6 bases for V and 7 bases for J; bases not matched to a gene: 3. The source of the sample is a study of blood T cell repertoires in COVID-19. For the study at large: From the United States, Italy and Spain came samples of acute and convalescent COVID-19. T cells, B-cell-depleted T cells, or PBMCs provided the cDNA or gDNA that served as material.

Seattle researchers signed up patients amid active infection and tracked them longitudinally. The sequenced sample was peripheral blood. The source of this sequence is a woman aged 55-69 years with COVID-19, enrolled during active disease. The V and J genes are TRBV11-2 and TRBJ2-4, with 7 positions matching TRBD2. The CDR3 nucleotides are TGTGCCAGCAGGTGGGGGGGGAACATTCAGTACTTC. The encoded protein is CASRWGGNIQYF.